This T cell receptor (beta chain) was sequenced for a study of T-cell memory formation after mild COVID-19 (dated by TCRdb to 2020 to 2023). With regard to the full study: TCR sequence clusters from the two donors were found to be largely donor specific. In a couple of donors, T-cell clones that expanded and contracted after mild COVID-19 were tracked by sequencing TCRalpha and TCRbeta repertoires over time. The cohort comprised two young, previously healthy adult volunteers, one female and one male.

This clonotype has more than one count but fewer than ten. No antigen is known for it. No much larger clonotype is one base removed from it; base qualities were not supplied. Ficoll-Paque density gradient centrifugation was used to isolate PBMCs. Points the paper makes about the study in general: From day 15 to 85, contracting clones showed balanced CD4/CD8 phenotypes, whereas a second wave of clones that expanded from day 15 to 37 leaned towards CD4+. The study included only two mild cases, and larger cohorts that include severe cases with pre-infection samples were judged to be necessary. Some responding clones were found in pre-infection memory, which suggests that pre-existing cross-reactive memory T cells took part in the SARS-CoV-2 response. Contracting CD4+ clones appeared mostly in the CM and EM memory subsets, whereas CD8+ clones were enriched in EMRA. SARS-CoV-2 specificity was not confirmed for the second-wave clones peaking on day 37.

The CDR3 holds 14 amino acids from the cysteine to the phenylalanine. Only CDR3 DNA remains: 42 bases, in frame from the first base. Reading the germline V gene (reference sequence) gives CDR1 LNHDA and CDR2 SQIVND. The germline ends are 13 bases apart after V is trimmed by 5 bases and J by 5 bases. The sequencer was an Illumina NovaSeq 6000. cDNA libraries for TCRalpha and TCRbeta were prepared by 5'RACE using constant-segment primers, with sample barcodes and unique molecular identifiers added. RNA was extracted from every sample with Trizol reagent. Libraries were amplified in two PCR steps, with a second sample barcode and Illumina TruSeq adapters added in the second step. Libraries were sequenced on an Illumina NovaSeq with 2 x 150 bp paired-end reads. For the original study's pipeline: Demultiplexing of reads and collapsing into UMI-guided consensus sequences were performed with migec v1.2.7. Using mixcr v2.1.11, UMI consensuses were aligned to TRA and TRB V and J templates and then assembled into clonotypes. A clonotype was counted as expanded or contracted only if both edgeR and NoisET called the change significant, with noise models trained on biological replicates. For edgeR calls, the thresholds were a false discovery rate-adjusted p below 0.01 and a log2 fold-change of 1. As an exploratory analysis of dynamics, max-normalized trajectories of the 1000 most abundant clonotypes were examined with PCA combined with hierarchical clustering. Separately sequenced CD4+ and CD8+ repertoires were used to assign a CD4 or CD8 phenotype to each responding clone. The public reads were run again by TCRdb, first through fastp at Q25 and then through MiXCR, and only productive beta chains were kept. Rows matching on CDR3 protein sequence are summarized as one entry with the most common DNA and genes. None of the V and J calls come from the authors' own analysis; TCRdb made them. The sample includes roughly 150,000 distinct CDR3 sequences, with about 14% observed a single time. Roughly 15% of the sample belongs to the ten largest clones.

The sample consisted of PBMCs or a T cell subset sorted from them (not recorded which). Recombination connected TRBV19 to TRBJ1-5; the D gene lacks a confident call. The TCR sequence derives from an adult woman who had mild COVID-19 (a few samples of this study predate the infection). The sample titles of this study are shuffled in the database, so cell type and time point are left out; the donor was told from shared clones. DNA sequence: TGTGCCAGTAGTCCGCCACATAGAGATCAGCCCCAGCATTTT. This translates into CASSPPHRDQPQHF. Beyond the CDR3, the reference TRBV19 and TRBJ1-5 genes provide the residues; the full variable domain reads: DGGITQSPKYLFRKEGQNVTLSCEQNLNHDAMYWYRQDPGQGLRLIYYSQIVNDFQKGDIAEGYSVSREKKESFPLTVTSAQKNPTAFYLCASSPPHRDQPQHFGDGTRLSIL.